Below, 5 T cell receptor beta chains from the same sample are listed, as sequenced in a study of cytomegalovirus exposure and HLA in healthy donors. The primer mix had 60 Vbeta and 13 Jbeta primers. The method was immunoSEQ multiplex PCR; TCRdb's version includes in-frame clones alone and lacks a portion of them. The sample holds about 120,000 clones, about 80% seen once. The sequenced sample was PBMCs. These receptors were collected from a female donor in good health and CMV-seropositive.

The chain couples TRBV5-1 to TRBJ2-1, with TRBD2 identical over 7 bases. With V trimmed by 4 bases and J by 10 bases, 11 bases remained unmatched. The CDR3 is 14 amino acids. Germline V gene data show CDR1 as SGHRS and CDR2 as YFSETQ. For the CDR3, the DNA is TGCGCCAGCAGCCCGGGGGGAGCCTTGGAGGAGCAGTTCTTC. Protein sequence: CASSPGGALEEQFF.

V gene TRBV30 combines with J gene TRBJ1-2; no reliable D call. The CDR3 has 11 amino acids. Germline CDR1 is GTSNPN and CDR2 is SVGIG (reference sequence). Trimming removed 0 bases at V and 5 bases at J, with 4 bases between. CDR3 in amino acids: CAWSVQYGYTF. Here the CDR3 DNA reads TGTGCCTGGAGTGTACAGTATGGCTACACCTTC.

The V and J genes are TRBV2 and TRBJ1-3; 11 bases map to TRBD1. This CDR3 comprises 15 residues. V shed 4 bases, J shed 4 bases, and the junction held 3 bases outside the gene matches. Germline lookup yields CDR1 SNHLY and CDR2 FYNNEI. CDR3 DNA sequence: TGTGCCAGCAGTGGGGACAGGGGGAAAGGAAACACCATATATTTT. Protein product: CASSGDRGKGNTIYF. Full variable domain (outside the CDR3, taken from reference TRBV2 and TRBJ1-3): EPEVTQTPSHQVTQMGQEVILRCVPISNHLYFYWYRQILGQKVEFLVSFYNNEISEKSEIFDDQFSVERPDGSNFTLKIRSTKLEDSAMYFCASSGDRGKGNTIYFGEGSWLTVV.

The CDR3 DNA is TGTGCCAGCGGGACAGGGTATAACGGGGAGCTGTTTTTT. Encoded protein: CASGTGYNGELFF. V gene TRBV6-5 combines with J gene TRBJ2-2; 9 positions agree with TRBD1. J lost 7 bases, V lost 8 bases, and 5 bases had no gene match. From germline, CDR1 is MNHEY and CDR2 SVGAGI. The CDR3 is 13 amino acids.

This clone came up once. This chain joins TRBV15 and TRBJ1-6, with D possibly TRBD1 on 5 matching bases. V was clipped by 3 bases and J by 7 bases, with 13 bases between them. The CDR3 is 15 residues long. Germline V CDR1 and CDR2: LNHNV, YYDKDF (reference sequence). CDR3 in DNA: TGTGCCACCAGCAGCGATCGACAGCTCAATTCACCCCTCCACTTT. Residues: CATSSDRQLNSPLHF.